This section outlines one TCR beta chain sequence together with its context. What it binds is not known. This entry comes from a study of cytomegalovirus exposure and HLA in healthy donors. General study findings and limits: A later analysis showed TCR association rates differing by HLA locus, peaking at DRB1 and lowest at HLA-C.

A multiplex PCR was run with 60 Vbeta primers and 13 Jbeta primers. Repertoires were generated with immunoSEQ multiplex PCR, while TCRdb's copy carries only in-frame clones and drops some. This table has about 180,000 clones, around 81% appearing once. The CDR3 has 15 amino acids. Germline loops: CDR1 SQVTM, CDR2 ANQGSEA. V lost 3 bases and J lost 5; bases outside the gene matches: 10. The material sequenced was PBMCs. The clonotype was recovered from a woman between 18 and 30 years old in good health and CMV-seropositive. The chain uses TRBV29-1 and TRBJ2-5, with 9 nucleotides matching TRBD2. CDR3 sequence reads: CSVDPSGVIGETQYF. As DNA, the CDR3 is TGCAGCGTTGACCCTAGCGGGGTAATAGGGGAGACCCAGTACTTC.